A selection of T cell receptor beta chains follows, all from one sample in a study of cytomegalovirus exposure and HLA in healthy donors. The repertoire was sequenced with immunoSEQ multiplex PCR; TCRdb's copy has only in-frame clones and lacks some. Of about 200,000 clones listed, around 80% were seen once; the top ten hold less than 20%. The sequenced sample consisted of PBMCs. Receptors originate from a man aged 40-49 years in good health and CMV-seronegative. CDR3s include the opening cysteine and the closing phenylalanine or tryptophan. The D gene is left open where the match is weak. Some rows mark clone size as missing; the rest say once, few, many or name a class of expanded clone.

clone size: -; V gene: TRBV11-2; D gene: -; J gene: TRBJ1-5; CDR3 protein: CASSLSVRQPQHF; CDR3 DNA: TGTGCCAGCAGCTTGTCCGTCCGTCAGCCCCAGCATTTT
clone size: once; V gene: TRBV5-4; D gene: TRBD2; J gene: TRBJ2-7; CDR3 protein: CASSLALGGGADEQYF; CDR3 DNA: TGTGCCAGCAGCTTGGCTCTTGGCGGGGGGGCTGACGAGCAGTACTTC
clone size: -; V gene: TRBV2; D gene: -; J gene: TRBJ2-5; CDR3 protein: CASSGDSRSHQETQYF; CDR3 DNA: TGTGCCAGCAGTGGCGACTCCAGAAGCCACCAAGAGACCCAGTACTTC
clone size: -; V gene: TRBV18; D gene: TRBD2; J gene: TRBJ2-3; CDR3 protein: CASSSMGLASSTDTQYF; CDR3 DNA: TGTGCCAGCTCATCCATGGGACTAGCTTCTAGCACAGATACGCAGTATTTT
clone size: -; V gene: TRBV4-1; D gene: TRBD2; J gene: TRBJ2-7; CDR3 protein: CASSPGTSGYEQYF; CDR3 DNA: TGCGCCAGCAGCCCGGGGACTAGCGGCTACGAGCAGTACTTC
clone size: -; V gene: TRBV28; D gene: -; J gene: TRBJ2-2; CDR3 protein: CASSFPLATGPNTGELFF; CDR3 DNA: TGTGCCAGCAGTTTCCCCTTGGCGACAGGACCGAACACCGGGGAGCTGTTTTTT
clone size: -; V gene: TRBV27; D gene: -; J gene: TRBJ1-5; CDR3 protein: CARGREGGQPQHF; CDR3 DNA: TGTGCCAGAGGACGGGAGGGTGGCCAGCCCCAGCATTTT
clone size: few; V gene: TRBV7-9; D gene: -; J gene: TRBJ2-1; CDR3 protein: CASSSPGPEFEQFF; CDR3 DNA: TGTGCCAGCAGCTCCCCAGGGCCCGAATTTGAGCAGTTCTTC
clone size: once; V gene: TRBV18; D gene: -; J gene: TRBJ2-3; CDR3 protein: CASSRDRDTQYF; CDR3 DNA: TGTGCCAGCTCTCGTGACAGAGATACGCAGTATTTT
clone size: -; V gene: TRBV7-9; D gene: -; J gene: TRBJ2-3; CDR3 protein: CASSPGSGSTDTQYF; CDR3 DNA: TGTGCCAGCAGTCCCGGAAGCGGGAGCACAGATACGCAGTATTTT
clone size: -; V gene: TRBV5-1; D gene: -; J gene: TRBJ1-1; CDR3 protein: CASSLRQHNPEAFF; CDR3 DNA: TGCGCCAGCAGCTTGAGACAGCACAACCCTGAAGCTTTCTTT
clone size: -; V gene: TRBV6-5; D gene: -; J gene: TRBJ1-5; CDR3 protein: CASSYAGGNQPQHF; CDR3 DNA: TGTGCCAGCAGTTACGCCGGGGGCAATCAGCCCCAGCATTTT
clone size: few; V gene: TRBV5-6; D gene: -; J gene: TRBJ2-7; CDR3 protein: CASSFGRGGEQYF; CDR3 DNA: TGTGCCAGCAGCTTCGGCAGGGGCGGAGAGCAGTACTTC
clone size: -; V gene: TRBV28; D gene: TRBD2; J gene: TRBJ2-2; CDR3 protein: CASSFSGAGTGELFF; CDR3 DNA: TGTGCCAGCAGTTTTAGCGGGGCGGGCACCGGGGAGCTGTTTTTT
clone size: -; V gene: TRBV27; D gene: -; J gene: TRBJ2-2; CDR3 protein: CASSLTTGFGYAGELFF; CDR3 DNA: TGTGCCAGCAGTTTAACTACAGGGTTTGGATACGCCGGGGAGCTGTTTTTT
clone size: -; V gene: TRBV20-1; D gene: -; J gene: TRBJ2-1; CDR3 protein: CSAGDFSEQFF; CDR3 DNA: TGCAGTGCTGGGGACTTTTCTGAGCAGTTCTTC
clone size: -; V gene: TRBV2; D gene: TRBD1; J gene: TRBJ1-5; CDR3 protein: CASSGGQAQHF; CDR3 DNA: TGTGCCAGCAGTGGGGGACAGGCCCAGCATTTT
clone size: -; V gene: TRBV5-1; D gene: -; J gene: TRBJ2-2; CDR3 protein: CASSLATSGTGELFF; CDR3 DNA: TGCGCCAGCAGCTTGGCAACCAGCGGAACCGGGGAGCTGTTTTTT
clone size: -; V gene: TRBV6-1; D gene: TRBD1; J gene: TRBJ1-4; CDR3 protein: CASSVQGFNEKLFF; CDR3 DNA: TGTGCCAGCAGTGTACAGGGGTTTAATGAAAAACTGTTTTTT
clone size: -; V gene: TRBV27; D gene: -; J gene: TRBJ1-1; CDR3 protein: CASRSPVNTEAFF; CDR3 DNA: TGTGCCAGCAGATCCCCAGTGAACACTGAAGCTTTCTTT
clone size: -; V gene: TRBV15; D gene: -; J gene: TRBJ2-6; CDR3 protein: CATSRDSGLSSGANVLTF; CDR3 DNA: TGTGCCACCAGCAGAGATTCAGGGCTTAGCTCTGGGGCCAACGTCCTGACTTTC
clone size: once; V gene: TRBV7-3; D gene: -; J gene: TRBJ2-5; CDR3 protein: CASSLLQGETQYF; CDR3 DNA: TGTGCCAGCAGCCTTCTCCAGGGGGAGACCCAGTACTTC
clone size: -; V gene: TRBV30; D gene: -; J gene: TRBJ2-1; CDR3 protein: CAWRTYGLTGWFF; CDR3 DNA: TGTGCCTGGAGGACCTATGGGTTAACGGGTTGGTTCTTC
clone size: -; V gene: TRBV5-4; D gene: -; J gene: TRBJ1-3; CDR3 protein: CATRDSPGNTIYF; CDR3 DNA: TGTGCCACCAGGGATAGCCCTGGAAACACCATATATTTT
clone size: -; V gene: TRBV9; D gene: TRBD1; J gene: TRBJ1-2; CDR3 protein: CASSGQGGYTF; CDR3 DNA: TGTGCCAGCAGCGGACAGGGAGGCTACACCTTC
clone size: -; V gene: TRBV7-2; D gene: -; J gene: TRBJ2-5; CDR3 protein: CASSLGSRETQYF; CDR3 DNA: TGTGCCAGCAGCTTAGGGTCGCGGGAGACCCAGTACTTC
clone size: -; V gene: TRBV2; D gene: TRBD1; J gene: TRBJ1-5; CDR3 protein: CASSGGQGAFNQPQHF; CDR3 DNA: TGTGCCAGCAGTGGAGGTCAGGGGGCCTTCAATCAGCCCCAGCATTTT
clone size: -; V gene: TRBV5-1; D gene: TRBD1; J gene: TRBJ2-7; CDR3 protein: CASSLEGQGGSEQYF; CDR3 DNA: TGCGCCAGCAGCTTGGAGGGACAGGGTGGTTCCGAGCAGTACTTC
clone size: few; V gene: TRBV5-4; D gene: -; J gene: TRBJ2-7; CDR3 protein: CASSLNPSSYEQYF; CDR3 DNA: TGTGCCAGCAGCTTAAATCCCAGTTCCTACGAGCAGTACTTC
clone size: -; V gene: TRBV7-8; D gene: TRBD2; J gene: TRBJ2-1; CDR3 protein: CASSSALAGGRNEQFF; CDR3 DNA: TGTGCCAGCAGCTCAGCACTAGCGGGGGGGCGCAATGAGCAGTTCTTC
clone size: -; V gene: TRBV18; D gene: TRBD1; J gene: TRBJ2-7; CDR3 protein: CASSQDRTSLYEQYF; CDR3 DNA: TGTGCCAGCTCTCAGGACAGGACGAGTCTCTACGAGCAGTACTTC
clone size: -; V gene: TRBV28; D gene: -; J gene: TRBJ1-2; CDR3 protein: CASSLVEGGAYYGYTF; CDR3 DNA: TGTGCCAGCAGTTTGGTGGAGGGAGGGGCATACTATGGCTACACCTTC
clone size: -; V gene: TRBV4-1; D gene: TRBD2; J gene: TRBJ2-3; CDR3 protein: CASSSIERGRTDTQYF; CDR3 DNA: TGCGCCAGCAGCTCAATTGAGCGGGGGCGCACAGATACGCAGTATTTT
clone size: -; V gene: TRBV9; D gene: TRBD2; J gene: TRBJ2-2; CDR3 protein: CASSVVSLAGGGTGELFF; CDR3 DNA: TGTGCCAGCAGCGTAGTAAGTCTAGCGGGAGGGGGCACCGGGGAGCTGTTTTTT
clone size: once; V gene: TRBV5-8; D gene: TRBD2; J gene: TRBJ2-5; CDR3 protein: CASLLAGGFKETQYF; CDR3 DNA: TGTGCCAGCCTACTAGCGGGAGGATTCAAAGAGACCCAGTACTTC
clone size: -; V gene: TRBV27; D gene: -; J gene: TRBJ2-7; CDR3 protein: CASSLVCTTVCYEQYF; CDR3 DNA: TGTGCCAGCAGTTTGGTATGTACGACAGTCTGCTACGAGCAGTACTTC
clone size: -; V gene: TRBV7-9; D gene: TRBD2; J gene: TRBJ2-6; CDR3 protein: CASSPGSGRSSGANVLTF; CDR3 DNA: TGTGCCAGCAGCCCAGGGAGCGGGAGGAGCTCTGGGGCCAACGTCCTGACTTTC
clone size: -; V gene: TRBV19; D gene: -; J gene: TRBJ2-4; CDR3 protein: CASSIDQGRNIQYF; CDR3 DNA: TGTGCCAGTAGTATAGATCAGGGGCGAAACATTCAGTACTTC
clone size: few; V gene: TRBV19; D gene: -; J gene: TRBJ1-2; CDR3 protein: CASRDRTHYGYTF; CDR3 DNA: TGTGCCAGTAGGGATCGGACACACTATGGCTACACCTTC
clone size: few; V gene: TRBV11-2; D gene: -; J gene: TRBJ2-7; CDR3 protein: CASSLDMRDEQYF; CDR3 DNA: TGTGCCAGCAGCTTAGATATGAGGGACGAGCAGTACTTC
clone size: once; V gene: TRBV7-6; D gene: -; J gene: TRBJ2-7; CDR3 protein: CASSLDESHEQYF; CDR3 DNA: TGTGCCAGCAGCTTAGACGAGTCTCACGAGCAGTACTTC
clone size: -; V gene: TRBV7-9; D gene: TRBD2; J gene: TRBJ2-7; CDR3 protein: CASNSGTTYEQYF; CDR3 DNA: TGTGCCAGCAATAGCGGGACCACCTACGAGCAGTACTTC
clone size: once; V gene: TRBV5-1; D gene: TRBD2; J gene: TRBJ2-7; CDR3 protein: CASSLSAGGMLSYEQYF; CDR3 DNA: TGCGCCAGCAGCTTGAGCGCGGGGGGGATGTTGTCCTACGAGCAGTACTTC
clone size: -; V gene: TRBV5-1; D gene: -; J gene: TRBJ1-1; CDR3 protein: CASFGQMNTEAFF; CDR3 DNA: TGCGCCAGCTTCGGACAGATGAACACTGAAGCTTTCTTT
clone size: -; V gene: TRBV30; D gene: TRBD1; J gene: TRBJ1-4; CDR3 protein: CACQDTRQGLKLFF; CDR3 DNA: TGTGCCTGTCAGGATACGAGACAGGGGCTAAAACTGTTTTTT
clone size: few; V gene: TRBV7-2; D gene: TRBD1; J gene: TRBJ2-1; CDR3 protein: CASSQGQGALAAYNEQFF; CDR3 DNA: TGTGCCAGCAGCCAGGGACAGGGGGCCCTAGCGGCATACAATGAGCAGTTCTTC
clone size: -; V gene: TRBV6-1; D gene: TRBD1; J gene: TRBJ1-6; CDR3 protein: CASRPDRGQALHF; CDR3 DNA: TGTGCCAGCAGGCCGGACAGGGGGCAAGCCCTCCACTTT
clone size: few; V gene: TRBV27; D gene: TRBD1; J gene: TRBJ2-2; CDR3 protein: CASTPGQGFTGELFF; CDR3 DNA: TGTGCCAGCACCCCGGGACAGGGGTTCACCGGGGAGCTGTTTTTT
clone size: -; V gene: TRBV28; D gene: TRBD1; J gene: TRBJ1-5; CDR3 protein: CASRDRGYNQPQHF; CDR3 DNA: TGTGCCAGCCGGGACAGGGGTTACAATCAGCCCCAGCATTTT
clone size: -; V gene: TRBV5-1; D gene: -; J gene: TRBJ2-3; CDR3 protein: CASTPLRGVTDTQYF; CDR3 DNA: TGCGCCAGCACCCCGTTGCGGGGAGTAACAGATACGCAGTATTTT
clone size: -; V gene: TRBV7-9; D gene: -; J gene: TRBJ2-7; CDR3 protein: CASSSILGRSSYEQYF; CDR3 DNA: TGTGCCAGCAGCTCCATTCTGGGCAGAAGCTCCTACGAGCAGTACTTC
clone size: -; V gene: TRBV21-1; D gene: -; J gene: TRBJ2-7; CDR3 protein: CASRGTGPYEQYF; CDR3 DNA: TGTGCCAGCAGGGGTACAGGGCCCTACGAGCAGTACTTC
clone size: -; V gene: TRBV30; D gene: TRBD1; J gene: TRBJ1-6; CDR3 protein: CAWSQCDRGLRSPLHF; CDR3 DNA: TGTGCCTGGAGTCAGTGTGACAGGGGGCTTCGGTCACCCCTCCACTTT
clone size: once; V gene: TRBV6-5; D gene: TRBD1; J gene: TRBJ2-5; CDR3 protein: CASSLGTGETQYF; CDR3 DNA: TGTGCCAGCAGTTTAGGGACAGGAGAGACCCAGTACTTC
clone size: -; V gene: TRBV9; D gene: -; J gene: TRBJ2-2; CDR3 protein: CASRSGVTGELFF; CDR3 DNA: TGTGCCAGCAGGTCAGGGGTGACCGGGGAGCTGTTTTTT
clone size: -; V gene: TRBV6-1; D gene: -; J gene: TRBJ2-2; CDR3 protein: CASRRGTVTGELFF; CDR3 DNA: TGTGCCAGCAGAAGGGGGACGGTCACCGGGGAGCTGTTTTTT
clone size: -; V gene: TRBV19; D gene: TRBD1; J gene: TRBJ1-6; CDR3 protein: CASSRPRDRGHSPLHF; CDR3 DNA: TGTGCCAGTAGTAGGCCCCGGGACAGGGGGCATTCACCCCTCCACTTT